This T cell receptor (beta chain) emerged from a study of cytomegalovirus exposure and HLA in healthy donors. Germline V gene data show CDR1 as SGHTA and CDR2 as FQGNSA. This CDR3 is 15 amino acids long. Trimming shortened V by 3 bases and J by 5 bases, and 14 bases separated the two germline ends. The PCR used 60 Vbeta and 13 Jbeta primers. Generated by immunoSEQ multiplex PCR, the TCRdb table keeps only in-frame clones and is missing some. The sample records fewer than 200,000 clones, under 90% being singletons. The chain couples TRBV7-2 to TRBJ2-4; D is ambiguous. The material sequenced was PBMCs. The source is a male donor in good health and CMV-seronegative. Here the CDR3 DNA reads TGTGCCAGCAGCTTTAGGAGATCTTACGAAAACATTCAGTACTTC. Amino acid sequence: CASSFRRSYENIQYF.